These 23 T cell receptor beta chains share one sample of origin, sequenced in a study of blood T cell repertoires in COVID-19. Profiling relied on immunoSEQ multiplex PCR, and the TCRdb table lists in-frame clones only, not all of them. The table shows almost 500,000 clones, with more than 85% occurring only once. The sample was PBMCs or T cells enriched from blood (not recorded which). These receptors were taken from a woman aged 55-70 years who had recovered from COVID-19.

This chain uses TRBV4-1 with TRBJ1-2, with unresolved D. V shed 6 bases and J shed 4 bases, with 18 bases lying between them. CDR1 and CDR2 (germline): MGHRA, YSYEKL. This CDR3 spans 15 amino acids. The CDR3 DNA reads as TGCGCCAGCAGAAGGGAGGCCAATCCCTTCTATGGCTACACCTTC. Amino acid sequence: CASRREANPFYGYTF.

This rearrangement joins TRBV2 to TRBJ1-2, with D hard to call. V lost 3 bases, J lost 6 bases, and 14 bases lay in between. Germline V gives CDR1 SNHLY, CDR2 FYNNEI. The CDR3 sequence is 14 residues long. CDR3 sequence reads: CASSETGGANGYTF. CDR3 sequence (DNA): TGTGCCAGCAGTGAGACCGGCGGAGCCAATGGCTACACCTTC. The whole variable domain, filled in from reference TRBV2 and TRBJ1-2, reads EPEVTQTPSHQVTQMGQEVILRCVPISNHLYFYWYRQILGQKVEFLVSFYNNEISEKSEIFDDQFSVERPDGSNFTLKIRSTKLEDSAMYFCASSETGGANGYTFGSGTRLTVV.

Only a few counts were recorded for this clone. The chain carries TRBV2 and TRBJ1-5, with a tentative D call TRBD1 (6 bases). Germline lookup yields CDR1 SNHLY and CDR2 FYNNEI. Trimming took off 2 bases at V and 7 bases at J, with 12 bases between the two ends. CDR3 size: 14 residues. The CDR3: CASSELQGYQPQHF. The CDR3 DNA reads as TGTGCCAGCAGTGAATTACAGGGATACCAGCCCCAGCATTTT.

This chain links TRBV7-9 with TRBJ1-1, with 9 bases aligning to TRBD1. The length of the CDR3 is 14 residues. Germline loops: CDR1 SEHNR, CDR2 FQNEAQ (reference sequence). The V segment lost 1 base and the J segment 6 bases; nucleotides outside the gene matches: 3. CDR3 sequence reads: CASSLGGQGPEAFF. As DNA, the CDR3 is TGTGCCAGCAGCTTAGGGGGACAGGGACCTGAAGCTTTCTTT.

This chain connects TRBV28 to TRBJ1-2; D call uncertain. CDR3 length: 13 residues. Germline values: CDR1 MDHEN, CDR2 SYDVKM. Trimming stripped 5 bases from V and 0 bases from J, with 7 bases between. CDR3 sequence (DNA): TGTGCCAGCAGTCCCCAGGCTAACTATGGCTACACCTTC. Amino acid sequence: CASSPQANYGYTF.

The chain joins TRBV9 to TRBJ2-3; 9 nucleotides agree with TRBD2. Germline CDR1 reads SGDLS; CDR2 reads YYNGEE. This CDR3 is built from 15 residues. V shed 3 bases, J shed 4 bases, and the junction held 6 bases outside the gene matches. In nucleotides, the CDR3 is TGTGCCAGCAGCGCAGGCGGGAGGGTGGCAGATACGCAGTATTTT. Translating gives CASSAGGRVADTQYF.

The CDR3 nucleotides read TGTGCCAGTAGCCAGACTAGCGGGGGGGCAGTAGGGACAGATACGCAGTATTTT. Residues: CASSQTSGGAVGTDTQYF. This sequence joins TRBV19 and TRBJ2-3; 14 nucleotides align to TRBD2. Germline V gene sequence: CDR1 LNHDA, CDR2 SQIVND (reference sequence). V dropped 6 bases and J dropped 3; count of bases not matched to a gene: 11. This CDR3 is 18 amino acids long.

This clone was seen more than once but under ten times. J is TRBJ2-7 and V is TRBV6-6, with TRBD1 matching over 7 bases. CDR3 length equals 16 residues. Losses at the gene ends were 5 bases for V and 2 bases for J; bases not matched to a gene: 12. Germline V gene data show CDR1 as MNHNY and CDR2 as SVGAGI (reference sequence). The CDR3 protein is CASSRLGTDSTYEQYV. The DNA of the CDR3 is TGTGCCAGCAGTCGACTCGGGACAGACAGTACCTACGAGCAGTACGTC.

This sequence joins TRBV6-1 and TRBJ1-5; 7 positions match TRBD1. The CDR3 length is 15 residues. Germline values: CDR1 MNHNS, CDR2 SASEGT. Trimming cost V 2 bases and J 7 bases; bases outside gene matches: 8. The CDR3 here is CASSEQTGWRQPQHF. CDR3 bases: TGTGCCAGCAGTGAACAGACAGGGTGGAGGCAGCCCCAGCATTTT.

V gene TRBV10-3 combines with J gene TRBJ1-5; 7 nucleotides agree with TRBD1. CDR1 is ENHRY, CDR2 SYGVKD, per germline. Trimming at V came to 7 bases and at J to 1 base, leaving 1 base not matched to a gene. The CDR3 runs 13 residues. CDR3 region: CAIKQGSNQPQHF. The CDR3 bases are TGTGCCATCAAACAGGGGAGCAATCAGCCCCAGCATTTT.

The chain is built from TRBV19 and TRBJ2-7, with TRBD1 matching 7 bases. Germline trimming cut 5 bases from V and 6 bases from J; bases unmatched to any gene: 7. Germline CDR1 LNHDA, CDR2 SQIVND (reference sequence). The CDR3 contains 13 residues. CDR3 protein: CASSPSTGSEQYV. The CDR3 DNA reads TGTGCCAGTAGTCCCTCGACAGGGTCCGAGCAGTACGTC.

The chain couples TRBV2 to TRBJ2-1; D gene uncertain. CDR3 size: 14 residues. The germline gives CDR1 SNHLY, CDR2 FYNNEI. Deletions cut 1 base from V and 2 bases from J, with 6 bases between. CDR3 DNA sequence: TGTGCCAGCAGTGAAGTAACTACCTACAATGAGCAGTTCTTC. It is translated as CASSEVTTYNEQFF.

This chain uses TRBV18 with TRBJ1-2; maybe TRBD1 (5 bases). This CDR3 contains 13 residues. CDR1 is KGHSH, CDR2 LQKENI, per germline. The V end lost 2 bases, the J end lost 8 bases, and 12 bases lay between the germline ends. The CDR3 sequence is CASSPGGDWGYTF. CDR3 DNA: TGTGCCAGCTCACCAGGGGGGGACTGGGGCTACACCTTC.

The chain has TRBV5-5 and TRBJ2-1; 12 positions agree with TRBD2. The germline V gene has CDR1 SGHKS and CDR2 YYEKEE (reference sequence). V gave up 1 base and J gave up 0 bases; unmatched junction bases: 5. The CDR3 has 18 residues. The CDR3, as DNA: TGTGCCAGCAGCTTGAAACTAGCGGGGGGCCCCTCCTACAATGAGCAGTTCTTC. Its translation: CASSLKLAGGPSYNEQFF.

In nucleotides, the CDR3 is TGTGCCAGCAGCTTACGGGGGGAGGAGACCCAGTACTTC. Encoded protein: CASSLRGEETQYF. The chain recombines TRBV5-4 with TRBJ2-5; 7 nucleotides agree with TRBD2. Germline V gene data show CDR1 as SGHNT and CDR2 as YYREEE (reference sequence). V trimming: 2 bases; J trimming: 5 bases; junction bases outside the gene matches: 3. There are 13 residues in the CDR3.

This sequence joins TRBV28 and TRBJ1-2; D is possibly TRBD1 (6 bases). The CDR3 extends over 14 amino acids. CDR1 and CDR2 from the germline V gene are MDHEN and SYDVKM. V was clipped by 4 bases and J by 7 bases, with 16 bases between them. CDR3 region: CASSSHRELSGYTF. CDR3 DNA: TGTGCCAGCAGTTCACACAGGGAATTGTCTGGCTACACCTTC.

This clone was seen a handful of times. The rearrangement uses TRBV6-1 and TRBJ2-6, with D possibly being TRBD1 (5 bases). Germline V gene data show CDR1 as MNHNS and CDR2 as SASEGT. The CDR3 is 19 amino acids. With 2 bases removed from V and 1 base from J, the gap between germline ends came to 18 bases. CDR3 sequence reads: CASSEYAGYAESGANVLTF. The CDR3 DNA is TGTGCCAGCAGTGAATACGCAGGGTACGCTGAATCTGGGGCCAACGTCCTGACTTTC.

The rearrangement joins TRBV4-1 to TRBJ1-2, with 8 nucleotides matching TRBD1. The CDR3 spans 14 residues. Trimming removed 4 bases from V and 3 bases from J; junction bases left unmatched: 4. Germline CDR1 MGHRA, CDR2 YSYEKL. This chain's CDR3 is CASSPRTGYYGYTF. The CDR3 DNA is TGCGCCAGCAGCCCACGGACAGGGTACTATGGCTACACCTTC.

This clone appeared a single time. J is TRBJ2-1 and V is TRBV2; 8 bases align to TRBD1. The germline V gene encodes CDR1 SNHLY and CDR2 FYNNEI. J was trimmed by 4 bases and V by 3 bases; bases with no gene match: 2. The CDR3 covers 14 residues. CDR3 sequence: CASSDRGPYNEQFF. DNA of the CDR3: TGTGCCAGCAGTGACAGGGGGCCGTACAATGAGCAGTTCTTC. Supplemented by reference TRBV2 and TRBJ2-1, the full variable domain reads EPEVTQTPSHQVTQMGQEVILRCVPISNHLYFYWYRQILGQKVEFLVSFYNNEISEKSEIFDDQFSVERPDGSNFTLKIRSTKLEDSAMYFCASSDRGPYNEQFFGPGTRLTVL.

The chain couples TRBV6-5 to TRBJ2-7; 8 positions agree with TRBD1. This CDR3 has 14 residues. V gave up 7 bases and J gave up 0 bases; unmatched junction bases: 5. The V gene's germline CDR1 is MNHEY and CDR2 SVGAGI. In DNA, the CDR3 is TGTGCCAGCAAATCCGGGACAGGCTCCTACGAGCAGTACGTC. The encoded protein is CASKSGTGSYEQYV.

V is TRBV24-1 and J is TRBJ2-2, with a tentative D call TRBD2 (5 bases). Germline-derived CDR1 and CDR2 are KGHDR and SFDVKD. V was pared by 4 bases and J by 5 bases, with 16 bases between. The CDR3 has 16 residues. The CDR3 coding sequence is TGTGCCACCAGTGACCTGCGCTCTGGCGGGACCGGGGAGCTGTTTTTT. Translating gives CATSDLRSGGTGELFF.

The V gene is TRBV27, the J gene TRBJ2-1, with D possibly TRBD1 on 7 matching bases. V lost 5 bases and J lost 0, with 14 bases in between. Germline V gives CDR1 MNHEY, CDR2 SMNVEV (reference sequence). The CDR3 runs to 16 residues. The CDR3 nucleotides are TGTGCCAGCAGTACTCCGGGGGACAGCTCCTACAATGAGCAGTTCTTC. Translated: CASSTPGDSSYNEQFF.

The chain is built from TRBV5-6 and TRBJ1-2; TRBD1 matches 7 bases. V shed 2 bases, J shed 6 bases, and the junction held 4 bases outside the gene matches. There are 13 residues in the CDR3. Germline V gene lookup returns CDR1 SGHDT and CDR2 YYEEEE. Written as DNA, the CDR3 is TGTGCCAGCAGCTTTCACAGGGGAGATGGCTACACCTTC. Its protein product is CASSFHRGDGYTF.